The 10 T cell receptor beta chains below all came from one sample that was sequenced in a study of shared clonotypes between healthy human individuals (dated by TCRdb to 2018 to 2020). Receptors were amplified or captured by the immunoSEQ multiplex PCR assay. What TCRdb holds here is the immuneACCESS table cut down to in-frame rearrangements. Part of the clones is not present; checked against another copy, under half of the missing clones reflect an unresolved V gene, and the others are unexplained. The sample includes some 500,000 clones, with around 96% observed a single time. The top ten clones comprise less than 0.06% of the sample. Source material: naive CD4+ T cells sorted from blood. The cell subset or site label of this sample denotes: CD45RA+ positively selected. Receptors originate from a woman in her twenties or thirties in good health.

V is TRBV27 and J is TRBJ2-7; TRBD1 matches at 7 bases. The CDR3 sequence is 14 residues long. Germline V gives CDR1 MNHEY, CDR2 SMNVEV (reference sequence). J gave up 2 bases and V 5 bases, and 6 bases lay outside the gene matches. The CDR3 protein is CASSLTGPPYEQYF. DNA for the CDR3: TGTGCCAGCAGTCTGACAGGGCCCCCCTACGAGCAGTACTTC.

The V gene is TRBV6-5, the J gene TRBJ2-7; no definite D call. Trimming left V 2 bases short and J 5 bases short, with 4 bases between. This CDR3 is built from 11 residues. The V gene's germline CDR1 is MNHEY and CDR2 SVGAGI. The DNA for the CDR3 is TGTGCCAGCAGTTACGCTGACGAGCAGTACTTC. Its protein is CASSYADEQYF.

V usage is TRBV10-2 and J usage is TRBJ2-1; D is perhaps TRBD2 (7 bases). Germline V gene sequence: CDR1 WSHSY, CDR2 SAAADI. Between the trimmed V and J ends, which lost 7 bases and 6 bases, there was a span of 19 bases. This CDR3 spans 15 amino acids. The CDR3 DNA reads TGCGCCAGCAACACGATGGGGGGAGGGGGCAATGAGCAGTTCTTC. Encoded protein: CASNTMGGGGNEQFF.

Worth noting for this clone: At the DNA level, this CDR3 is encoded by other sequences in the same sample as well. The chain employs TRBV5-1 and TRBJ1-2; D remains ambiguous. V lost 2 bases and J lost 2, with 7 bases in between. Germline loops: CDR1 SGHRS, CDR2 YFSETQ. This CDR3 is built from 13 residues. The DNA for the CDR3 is TGCGCCAGCAGCTTAGGTGGGAACTATGGCTACACCTTC. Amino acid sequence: CASSLGGNYGYTF.

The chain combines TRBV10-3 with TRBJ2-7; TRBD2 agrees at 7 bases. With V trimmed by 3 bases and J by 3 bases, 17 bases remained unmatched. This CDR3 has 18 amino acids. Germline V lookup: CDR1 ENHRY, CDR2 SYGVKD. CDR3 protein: CAISDQLAREASYYEQYF. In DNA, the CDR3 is TGTGCCATCAGTGACCAACTAGCGCGAGAAGCATCCTACTACGAGCAGTACTTC.

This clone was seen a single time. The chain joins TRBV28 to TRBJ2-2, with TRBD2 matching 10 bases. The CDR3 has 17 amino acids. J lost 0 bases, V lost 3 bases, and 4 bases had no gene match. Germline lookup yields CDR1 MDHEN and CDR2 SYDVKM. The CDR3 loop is CASSFDGLAANTGELFF. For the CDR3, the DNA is TGTGCCAGCAGTTTCGACGGACTAGCGGCGAACACCGGGGAGCTGTTTTTT. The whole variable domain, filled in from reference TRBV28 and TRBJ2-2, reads DVKVTQSSRYLVKRTGEKVFLECVQDMDHENMFWYRQDPGLGLRLIYFSYDVKMKEKGDIPEGYSVSREKKERFSLILESASTNQTSMYLCASSFDGLAANTGELFFGEGSRLTVL.

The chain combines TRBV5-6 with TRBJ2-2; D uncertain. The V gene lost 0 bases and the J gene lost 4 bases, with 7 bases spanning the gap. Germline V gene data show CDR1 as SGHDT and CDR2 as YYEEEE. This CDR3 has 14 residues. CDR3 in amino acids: CASSLARFTGELFF. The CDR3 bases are TGTGCCAGCAGCTTGGCCAGGTTCACCGGGGAGCTGTTTTTT. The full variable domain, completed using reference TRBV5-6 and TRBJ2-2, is DAGVTQSPTHLIKTRGQQVTLRCSPKSGHDTVSWYQQALGQGPQFIFQYYEEEERQRGNFPDRFSGHQFPNYSSELNVNALLLGDSALYLCASSLARFTGELFFGEGSRLTVL.

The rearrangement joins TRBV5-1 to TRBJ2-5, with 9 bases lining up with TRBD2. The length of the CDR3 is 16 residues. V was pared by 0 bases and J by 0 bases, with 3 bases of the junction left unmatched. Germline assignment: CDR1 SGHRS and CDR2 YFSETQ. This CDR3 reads CASSLGTSAYQETQYF. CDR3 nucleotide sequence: TGCGCCAGCAGCTTGGGGACTAGCGCTTACCAAGAGACCCAGTACTTC.

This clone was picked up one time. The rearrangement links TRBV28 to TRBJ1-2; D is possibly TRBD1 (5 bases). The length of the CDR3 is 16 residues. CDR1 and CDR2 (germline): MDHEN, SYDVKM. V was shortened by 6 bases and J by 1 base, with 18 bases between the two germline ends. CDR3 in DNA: TGTGCCAGCAGAGGATACCGGGACCCTTTTAACTATGGCTACACCTTC. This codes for CASRGYRDPFNYGYTF.

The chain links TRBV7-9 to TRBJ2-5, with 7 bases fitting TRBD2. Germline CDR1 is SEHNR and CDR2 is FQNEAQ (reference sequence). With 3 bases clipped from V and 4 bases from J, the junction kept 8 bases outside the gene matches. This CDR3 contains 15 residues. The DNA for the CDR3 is TGTGCCAGCAGCTTCCAGCGGGGTTCAGGAGAGACCCAGTACTTC. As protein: CASSFQRGSGETQYF.